A single sample is the source of the 32 T cell receptor beta chains below, sequenced in a study of monozygotic twins with inflammatory bowel disease. TCRdb re-called the 5' RACE reads and shows each CDR3 protein once, DNA omitted. This repertoire includes a few hundred thousand distinct CDR3 sequences. Sequenced sample: blood. Receptor source: a human donor with ulcerative colitis or Crohn's disease, or a healthy co-twin of an affected twin (not recorded which).

The V gene is TRBV7-8, the J gene TRBJ1-1. The CDR3 totals 13 residues. CDR1 and CDR2 from the germline V gene are SGHVS and FQNEAQ. The CDR3 is CASSPSAATEAFF.

The V and J genes are TRBV30 and TRBJ2-1; no DNA is available, so the TRBD1 call from TCRdb remains unchecked. This CDR3 spans 14 amino acids. The germline gives CDR1 GTSNPN, CDR2 SVGIG (reference sequence). The CDR3 sequence is CAWGFWTSSDEQFF.

The chain joins TRBV5-1 to TRBJ1-5; checking the TCRdb D call of TRBD1 is not possible without DNA. Germline V gene lookup returns CDR1 SGHRS and CDR2 YFSETQ. The CDR3 extends over 13 amino acids. CDR3 protein: CASATDSNQPQHF.

J is TRBJ2-7 and V is TRBV29-1; TCRdb's D call of TRBD1 is untestable without DNA. Germline CDR1 and CDR2: SQVTM and ANQGSEA. The CDR3 is 12 residues long. CDR3 sequence: CSVGDGPYEQYF.

This chain joins TRBV18 and TRBJ1-5. Germline CDR1 and CDR2: KGHSH and LQKENI. This CDR3 spans 15 amino acids. The CDR3 loop is CASSPDLGSNQPQHF.

The CDR3 spells CASSPPTRVGSRTEAFF. The genes are TRBV7-9 and TRBJ1-1. CDR1 and CDR2 from the germline V gene are SEHNR and FQNEAQ (reference sequence). The CDR3 runs to 17 residues.

J is TRBJ2-5 and V is TRBV7-2. Germline V gene sequence: CDR1 SGHTA, CDR2 FQGNSA. The CDR3 runs 14 residues. CDR3 residues: CASSTDGSWETQYF.

The V call is TRBV20-1, the J call TRBJ2-1; the D gene TCRdb calls, TRBD2, cannot be checked with no DNA. CDR1 is DFQATT, CDR2 SNEGSKA, per germline (reference sequence). This CDR3 has 15 amino acids. This CDR3 reads CSASRAGGLINEQFF.

This CDR3 is CASSRLTSGTYAYEQYF. The chain has TRBV5-1 and TRBJ2-7; TCRdb's D call, TRBD2, is unchecked because there is no DNA. Germline CDR1 is SGHRS and CDR2 is YFSETQ. The CDR3 is made up of 17 amino acids. Full variable domain (rest looked up from reference TRBV5-1 and TRBJ2-7): KAGVTQTPRYLIKTRGQQVTLSCSPISGHRSVSWYQQTPGQGLQFLFEYFSETQRNKGNFPGRFSGRQFSNSRSEMNVSTLELGDSALYLCASSRLTSGTYAYEQYFGPGTRLTVT.

The V call is TRBV20-1, the J call TRBJ2-7; the D call of TRBD1 rests on TCRdb alone, since no DNA is present to check it. This CDR3 contains 14 residues. CDR1 DFQATT and CDR2 SNEGSKA come from the germline V gene (reference sequence). The CDR3 loop is CSASLGQGVYEQYF.

The chain couples TRBV4-3 to TRBJ2-1; TCRdb indicates TRBD1, and absent DNA this call remains unverified. The CDR3 length is 16 residues. Germline CDR1 and CDR2: LGHNA and YSLEER. CDR3: CASSQDEGIWGHEQFF.

The rearrangement links TRBV29-1 to TRBJ2-5; as DNA is missing, the TRBD1 call by TCRdb cannot be tested. CDR1 SQVTM and CDR2 ANQGSEA come from the germline V gene. CDR3 length: 16 amino acids. CDR3 in amino acids: CSVRNTGRSYQETQYF.

This chain joins TRBV5-1 and TRBJ2-7. The germline CDR1 and CDR2 sequences are SGHRS and YFSETQ. CDR3 length equals 13 residues. The CDR3: CASSLGQGNEQYF.

The chain carries TRBV19 and TRBJ1-5; TCRdb's D gene call, TRBD1, goes unchecked for lack of DNA. The germline CDR1 and CDR2 sequences are LNHDA and SQIVND (reference sequence). This CDR3 has 13 residues. The CDR3 spells CASRQGHRQPQHF. The full variable domain, completed using reference TRBV19 and TRBJ1-5, is DGGITQSPKYLFRKEGQNVTLSCEQNLNHDAMYWYRQDPGQGLRLIYYSQIVNDFQKGDIAEGYSVSREKKESFPLTVTSAQKNPTAFYLCASRQGHRQPQHFGDGTRLSIL.

The rearrangement joins TRBV4-1 to TRBJ1-1; TCRdb gives TRBD1 as the D gene, but with no DNA this cannot be confirmed. Germline lookup yields CDR1 MGHRA and CDR2 YSYEKL. The CDR3 is made up of 15 amino acids. The CDR3 here is CASSQPGTGFFEAFF.

The chain has TRBV18 and TRBJ1-5; as DNA is missing, the TRBD1 call by TCRdb cannot be tested. The CDR3 length is 15 residues. Germline-derived CDR1 and CDR2 are KGHSH and LQKENI. The CDR3 protein is CASSPGQGMTHPQHF.

The J gene is TRBJ1-5, the V gene TRBV7-2. This CDR3 has 15 residues. Germline CDR1 and CDR2: SGHTA and FQGNSA. CDR3 protein: CASTPGPPSNQPQHF.

The chain uses TRBV5-1 and TRBJ2-3; the TCRdb D gene call, TRBD2, has no DNA to confirm it. Germline CDR1 SGHRS, CDR2 YFSETQ. This CDR3 region has 15 residues. CDR3 in amino acids: CASSLGRRASDTQYF.

The chain links TRBV6-2 or TRBV6-3 to TRBJ2-1; TCRdb's D gene call, TRBD1, goes unchecked for lack of DNA. The CDR3 consists of 13 residues. CDR1 and CDR2 from the germline V gene are MNHEY and SVGEGT. The chain's CDR3 is CASRNDRGPEQFF.

The chain recombines TRBV15 with TRBJ1-2; TCRdb names TRBD1, which stays unverified in the absence of DNA. The germline CDR1 and CDR2 sequences are LNHNV and YYDKDF (reference sequence). CDR3 length: 15 residues. CDR3 amino acids: CATSRGGNRNYGYTF.

The chain uses TRBV7-9 and TRBJ2-1. CDR1 and CDR2 from the germline V gene are SEHNR and FQNEAQ (reference sequence). This CDR3 is built from 13 residues. Here the CDR3 reads CASGGSSYNEQFF.

The chain links TRBV5-1 to TRBJ2-7; without DNA, the TCRdb call of TRBD1 cannot be checked. The germline gives CDR1 SGHRS, CDR2 YFSETQ. CDR3 length: 13 amino acids. The CDR3 sequence: CASSTDSIYEQYF. Variable domain in full (rest from reference TRBV5-1 and TRBJ2-7): KAGVTQTPRYLIKTRGQQVTLSCSPISGHRSVSWYQQTPGQGLQFLFEYFSETQRNKGNFPGRFSGRQFSNSRSEMNVSTLELGDSALYLCASSTDSIYEQYFGPGTRLTVT.

The J gene is TRBJ2-3, the V gene TRBV5-1; TCRdb's assignment of TRBD1 cannot be checked, as there is no DNA. There are 16 residues in the CDR3. Looked up from germline, CDR1 is SGHRS and CDR2 is YFSETQ. The CDR3 region is CASSFFGQGGTDTQYF.

This rearrangement joins TRBV5-4 to TRBJ2-1; TCRdb designates TRBD2, a call that cannot be tested without DNA. The CDR3 contains 15 residues. The germline CDR1 and CDR2 sequences are SGHNT and YYREEE (reference sequence). CDR3 sequence reads: CASRAGLAEANEQFF. The full variable domain, completed using reference TRBV5-4 and TRBJ2-1, is ETGVTQSPTHLIKTRGQQVTLRCSSQSGHNTVSWYQQALGQGPQFIFQYYREEENGRGNFPPRFSGLQFPNYSSELNVNALELDDSALYLCASRAGLAEANEQFFGPGTRLTVL.

The chain is built from TRBV5-1 and TRBJ2-7; TCRdb reports TRBD1, a call that lacks DNA to check it against. Germline CDR1 is SGHRS and CDR2 is YFSETQ. The CDR3 has 11 residues. The CDR3 spells CASSRDREFFF.

The chain uses TRBV14 and TRBJ2-3. In germline, CDR1 is SGHDN, CDR2 FVKESK. This CDR3 contains 17 residues. Here the CDR3 reads CASSQDALGASTDTQYF.

The chain uses TRBV12-3 or TRBV12-4 and TRBJ2-3; TCRdb picks TRBD1, but there is no DNA to check that call. CDR3 length equals 12 residues. CDR3 region: CAIQGPADTQYF.

The V and J genes are TRBV19 and TRBJ2-7; absent DNA, TCRdb's TRBD1 call cannot be checked. This CDR3 region has 15 residues. The germline CDR1 and CDR2 sequences are LNHDA and SQIVND (reference sequence). CDR3 residues: CASSTAWTESYEQYF.

The chain has TRBV6-1 and TRBJ1-2. Germline-derived CDR1 and CDR2 are MNHNS and SASEGT. CDR3 length: 15 amino acids. Here the CDR3 reads CASSEWSVSNYGYTF.

The chain combines TRBV4-2 with TRBJ2-1; with no DNA, the TCRdb D assignment of TRBD2 cannot be verified. The CDR3 runs 16 residues. The germline V gene has CDR1 LGHNA and CDR2 YNFKEQ. The CDR3 reads CASSPNLLAGGNEQFF.

This sequence joins TRBV18 and TRBJ1-2; absent DNA, TCRdb's TRBD1 call cannot be checked. Germline V gene data show CDR1 as KGHSH and CDR2 as LQKENI. CDR3 size: 14 residues. The CDR3 here is CASSTGQEVYGYTF. Supplemented by reference TRBV18 and TRBJ1-2, the full variable domain reads NAGVMQNPRHLVRRRGQEARLRCSPMKGHSHVYWYRQLPEEGLKFMVYLQKENIIDESGMPKERFSAEFPKEGPSILRIQQVVRGDSAAYFCASSTGQEVYGYTFGSGTRLTVV.

V and J are TRBV5-1 and TRBJ2-1; the TRBD1 assignment by TCRdb is unverifiable without DNA. The CDR3 is 15 residues long. Germline V gene sequence: CDR1 SGHRS, CDR2 YFSETQ. The CDR3 spells CASSRRQGSHNEQFF.